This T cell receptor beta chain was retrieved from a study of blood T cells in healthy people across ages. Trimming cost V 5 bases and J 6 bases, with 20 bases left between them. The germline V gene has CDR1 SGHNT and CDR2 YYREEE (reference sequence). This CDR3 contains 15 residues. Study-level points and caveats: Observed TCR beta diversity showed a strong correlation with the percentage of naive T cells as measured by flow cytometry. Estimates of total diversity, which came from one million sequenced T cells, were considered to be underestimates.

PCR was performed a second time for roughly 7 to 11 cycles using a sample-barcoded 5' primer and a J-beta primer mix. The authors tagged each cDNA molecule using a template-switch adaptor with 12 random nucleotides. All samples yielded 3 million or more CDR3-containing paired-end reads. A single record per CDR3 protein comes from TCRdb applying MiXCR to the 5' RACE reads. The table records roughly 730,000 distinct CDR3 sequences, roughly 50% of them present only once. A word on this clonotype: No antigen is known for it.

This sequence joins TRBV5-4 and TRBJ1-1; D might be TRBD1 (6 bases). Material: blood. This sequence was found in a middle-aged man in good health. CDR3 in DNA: TGTGCCAGCAGGCGAGGTGGGGGGACATCCCCTGAAGCTTTCTTT. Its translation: CASRRGGGTSPEAFF.